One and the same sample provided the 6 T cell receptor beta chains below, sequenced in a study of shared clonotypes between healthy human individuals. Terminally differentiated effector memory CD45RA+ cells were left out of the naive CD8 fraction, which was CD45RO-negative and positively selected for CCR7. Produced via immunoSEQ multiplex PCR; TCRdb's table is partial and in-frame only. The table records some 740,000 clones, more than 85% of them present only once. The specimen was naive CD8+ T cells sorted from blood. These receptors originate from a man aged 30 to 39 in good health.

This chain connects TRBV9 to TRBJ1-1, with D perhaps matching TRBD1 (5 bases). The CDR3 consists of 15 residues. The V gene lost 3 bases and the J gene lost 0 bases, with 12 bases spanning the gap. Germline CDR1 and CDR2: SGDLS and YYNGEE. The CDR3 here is CASSGLGGMNTEAFF. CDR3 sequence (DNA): TGTGCCAGCAGCGGCCTGGGGGGAATGAACACTGAAGCTTTCTTT.

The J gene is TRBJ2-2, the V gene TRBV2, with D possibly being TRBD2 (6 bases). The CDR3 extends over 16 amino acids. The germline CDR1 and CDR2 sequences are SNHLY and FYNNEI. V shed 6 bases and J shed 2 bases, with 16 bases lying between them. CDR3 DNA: TGTGCCAGCAGGGCTACCGGGACTTTAAACACCGGGGAGCTGTTTTTT. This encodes CASRATGTLNTGELFF.

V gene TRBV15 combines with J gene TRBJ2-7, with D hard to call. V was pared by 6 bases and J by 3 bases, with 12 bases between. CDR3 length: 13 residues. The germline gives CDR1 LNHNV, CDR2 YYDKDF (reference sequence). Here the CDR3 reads CATRSSSGYEQYF. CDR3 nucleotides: TGTGCCACCAGAAGTTCTTCCGGCTACGAGCAGTACTTC.

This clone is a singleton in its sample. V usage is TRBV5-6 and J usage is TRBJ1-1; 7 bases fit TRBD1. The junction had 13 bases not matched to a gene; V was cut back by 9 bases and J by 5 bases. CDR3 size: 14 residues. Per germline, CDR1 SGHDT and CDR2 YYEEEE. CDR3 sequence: CATEGGRVDTEAFF. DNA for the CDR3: TGTGCCACCGAAGGGGGCAGGGTCGATACTGAAGCTTTCTTT.

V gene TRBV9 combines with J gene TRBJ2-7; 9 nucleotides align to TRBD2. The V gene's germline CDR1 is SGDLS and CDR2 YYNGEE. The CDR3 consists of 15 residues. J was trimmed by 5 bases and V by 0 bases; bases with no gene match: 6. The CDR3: CASSVGGLAADEQYF. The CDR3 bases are TGTGCCAGCAGCGTAGGGGGACTAGCTGCCGACGAGCAGTACTTC.

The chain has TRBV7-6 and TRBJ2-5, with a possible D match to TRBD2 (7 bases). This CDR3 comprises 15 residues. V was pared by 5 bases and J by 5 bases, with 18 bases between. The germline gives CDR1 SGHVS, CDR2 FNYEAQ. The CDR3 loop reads CASSTTTGGWETQYF. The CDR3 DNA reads TGTGCCAGCAGCACCACCACGGGGGGCTGGGAGACCCAGTACTTC. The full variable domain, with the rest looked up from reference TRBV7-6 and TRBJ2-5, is GAGVSQSPRYKVTKRGQDVALRCDPISGHVSLYWYRQALGQGPEFLTYFNYEAQQDKSGLPNDRFSAERPEGSISTLTIQRTEQRDSAMYRCASSTTTGGWETQYFGPGTRLLVL.